This TCR beta chain was captured in a study of T cell repertoires in cytomegalovirus infection. About the study: A matching HLA type, together with CMV infection, was signaled by public TCR beta signatures.

About this clonotype itself: What it binds is unknown.

Each CDR3 protein is one row after TCRdb ran MiXCR on the reads. The sample consists of about 600,000 distinct CDR3 sequences, approximately 25% of them appearing once. Germline lookup yields CDR1 MNHEY and CDR2 SVGEGT. J was trimmed by 3 bases and V by 2 bases; bases with no gene match: 3. The CDR3 totals 16 residues. Study findings and constraints: People with CMV and the relevant HLA were identified by cumulative public TCR beta family frequency. CMV-specific TCR beta clonotypes restricted by HLA-C dominated the ex vivo response.

V and J are TRBV6-2 or TRBV6-3 and TRBJ2-6, with 8 positions matching TRBD1. This TCR was sampled from a human donor in good health (CMV status not recorded). Some clones in this sample may be carry-over from other donors' samples. Sequenced material: CD8+ T cells from PBMCs. Here the CDR3 reads CASSYRTGCGANVLTF. DNA for the CDR3: TGTGCCAGCAGTTACAGGACAGGGTGTGGGGCCAACGTCCTGACTTTC.